This T cell receptor (beta chain) derives from a study of T-cell reconstitution after alpha-beta-depleted transplantation in children. A TCRbeta library incorporating unique molecular identifiers was prepared. TCRdb re-derived calls from the PCR reads in MiXCR, one entry per CDR3 protein. Of some 350,000 distinct CDR3 sequences listed, about 9.4% are singletons. Germline lookup yields CDR1 MNHEY and CDR2 SVGAGI. V shed 0 bases and J shed 2 bases, with 10 bases lying between them. The CDR3 contains 15 residues. Only a few counts were recorded for this clonotype. The sequences come from PBMCs from the stem cell graft donor, collected from the stem cell graft. The V and J genes are TRBV6-5 and TRBJ2-5; tentatively, D is TRBD2 (6 bases). This clonotype was obtained from a human donor who donated a stem cell graft to a child with acute lymphoblastic leukemia. CDR3 amino acids: CASSYSGTPQETQYF. The CDR3 coding sequence is TGTGCCAGCAGTTACTCCGGGACTCCACAAGAGACCCAGTACTTC.